The rows below give T cell receptor beta chains drawn from one sample of a study of blood T cell repertoires in COVID-19. Sequencing used immunoSEQ multiplex PCR; TCRdb keeps in-frame clones, though not all of them. Of some 220,000 clones in the sample, about nine tenths were seen once. Sequencing input: peripheral blood. Receptor source: a man aged 25 to 40 with COVID-19, enrolled during active disease. Both conserved end residues are trimmed from each CDR3.

ASRPGHGVNTAFYEQY TRBV7-9 16 TRBJ2-7
ASNPRGDTYEQY TRBV5-1 12 TRBJ2-7
ASSPGQGASRGYT TRBV6-5 13 TRBJ1-2
ASSLMGANTEAF TRBV7-2 12 TRBJ1-1
ASSVSRGYSPLH TRBV2 12 TRBJ1-6
ASSPGVLNTEAF TRBV3-1/TRBV3-2 12 TRBJ1-1
ATSRDLDGGTQY TRBV15 12 TRBJ2-3
ASSRANYGYT TRBV12-3/TRBV12-4 10 TRBJ1-2
ASSQEPGVVEPQH TRBV3-1/TRBV3-2 13 TRBJ1-5
ASSADRGLAKNIQY TRBV6-1 14 TRBJ2-4
ASSDSPTGGGNSPLH TRBV6-1 15 TRBJ1-6
ASNDRETNSPLH TRBV6-5 12 TRBJ1-6
ASERDRNTEAF TRBV30 11 TRBJ1-1
ASSLATATFSYEQY TRBV5-1 14 TRBJ2-7
ASIGTGLGYT TRBV6-5 10 TRBJ1-2
ASSSGTMGSPLH TRBV6-4 12 TRBJ1-6
ASSQTPGTSFAGELF TRBV3-1/TRBV3-2 15 TRBJ2-2
ASSTGLAGGRDTQY TRBV9 14 TRBJ2-3
ASVRGETQY TRBV6-5 9 TRBJ2-5
ASSQDRETPQH TRBV14 11 TRBJ1-5
ASSLTGTSGGPNTGELF TRBV7-3 17 TRBJ2-2
ASSPGVGETQY TRBV5-1 11 TRBJ2-5
ASSPPDRAPYEQY TRBV5-1 13 TRBJ2-7
ASSQDLVAGSYNEQF TRBV3-1/TRBV3-2 15 TRBJ2-1
ASSRGSDQPQH TRBV18 11 TRBJ1-5
ASTTGQNTEAF TRBV11-1 11 TRBJ1-1
ASSPDRGTGEQY TRBV6-6 12 TRBJ2-7
ASSESTGNTIY TRBV6-1 11 TRBJ1-3
ASSQGGRSADTQY TRBV11-3 13 TRBJ2-3
ASSSFPQVNGKLF TRBV5-5 13 TRBJ1-4
ASSPQQIRLAGETQY TRBV6-2/TRBV6-3 15 TRBJ2-5
ASSPIGGRTNYGYT TRBV5-1 14 TRBJ1-2
ASSLIPGLNTEAF TRBV7-3 13 TRBJ1-1
ASSSTGTSYNEQF TRBV7-2 13 TRBJ2-1
ASSQETHRGEQY TRBV4-1 12 TRBJ2-7